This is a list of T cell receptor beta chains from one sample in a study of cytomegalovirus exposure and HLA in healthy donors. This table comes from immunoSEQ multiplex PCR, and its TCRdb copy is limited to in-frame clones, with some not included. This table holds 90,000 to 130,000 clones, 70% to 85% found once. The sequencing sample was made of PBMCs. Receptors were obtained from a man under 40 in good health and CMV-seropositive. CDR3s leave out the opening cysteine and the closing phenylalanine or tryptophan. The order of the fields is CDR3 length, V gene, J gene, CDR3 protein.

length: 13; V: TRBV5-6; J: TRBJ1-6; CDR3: ASSDQTGGSSPLH
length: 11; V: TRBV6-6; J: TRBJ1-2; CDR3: ASSYERALGYT
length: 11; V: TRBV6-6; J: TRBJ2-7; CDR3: ASTRVFGDEQY
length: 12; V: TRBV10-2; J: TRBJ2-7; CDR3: ASSGYAGTYEQY
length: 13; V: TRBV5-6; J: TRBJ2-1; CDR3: ASIDFGDMKREQF
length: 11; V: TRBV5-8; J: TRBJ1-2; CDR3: ASSPDQTGGYT
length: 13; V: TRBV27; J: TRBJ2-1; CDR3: ASRLTSGGINEQF
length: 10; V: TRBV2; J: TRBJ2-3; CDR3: ASSSPSGLAS
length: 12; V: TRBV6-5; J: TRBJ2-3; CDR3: ASSYSVNGGGTN
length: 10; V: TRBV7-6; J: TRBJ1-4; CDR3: ASSKGAEKLF
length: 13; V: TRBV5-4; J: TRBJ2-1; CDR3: ASSVGQGSYNEQF
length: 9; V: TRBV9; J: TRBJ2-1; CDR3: ASSGDSEQF
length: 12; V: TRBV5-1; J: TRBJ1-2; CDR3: ASSPLPGQGAYT
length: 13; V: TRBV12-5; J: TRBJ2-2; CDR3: ASALRGANTGELF
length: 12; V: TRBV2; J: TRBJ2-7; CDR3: ASRSDGSSYEQY
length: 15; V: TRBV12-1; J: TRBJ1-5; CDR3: ASSFGGGNASNQPQH
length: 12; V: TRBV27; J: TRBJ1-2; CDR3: ASSLSAGYYGYT
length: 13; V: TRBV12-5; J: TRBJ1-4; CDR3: ASGKTGSGYEKLF
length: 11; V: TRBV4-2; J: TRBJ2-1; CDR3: ASSRRGNNEQF
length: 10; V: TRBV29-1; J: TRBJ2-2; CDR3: SAMTSSGELF
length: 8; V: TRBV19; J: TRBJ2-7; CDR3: AGRGDEQY
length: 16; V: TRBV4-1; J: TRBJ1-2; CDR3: ASSQDPNRSGTGYGYT
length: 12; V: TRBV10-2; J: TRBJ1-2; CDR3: ASRAGTGVDGYT
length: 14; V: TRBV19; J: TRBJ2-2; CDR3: ASSIVGARITGELF
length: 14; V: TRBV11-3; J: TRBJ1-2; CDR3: ASSWDGTGGGYGYT
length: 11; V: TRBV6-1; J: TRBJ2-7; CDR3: ASNRDRGYEQY
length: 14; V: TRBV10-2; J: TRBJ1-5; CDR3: ASSESRTGDGQPQH
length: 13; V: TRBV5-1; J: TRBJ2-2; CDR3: ASSLADREVGELF
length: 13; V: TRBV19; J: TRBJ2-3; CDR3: ASSIGQGARDTQY
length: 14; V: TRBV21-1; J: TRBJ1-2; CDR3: APGGGSGQGDYGYT
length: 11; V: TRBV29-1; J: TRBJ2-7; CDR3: SVSHRGGYEQY
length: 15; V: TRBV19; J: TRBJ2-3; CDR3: ASSIDRGLADTDTQY
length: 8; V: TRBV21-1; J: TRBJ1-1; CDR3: ANDQGGAF
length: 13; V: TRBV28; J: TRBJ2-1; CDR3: ASSSAEGAYNEQF
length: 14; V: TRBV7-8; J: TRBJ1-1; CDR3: ASSTLEGTADTEAF
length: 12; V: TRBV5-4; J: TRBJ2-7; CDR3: ASSLEAGGYEQY
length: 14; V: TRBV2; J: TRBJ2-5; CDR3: ASTQTSGGARETQY
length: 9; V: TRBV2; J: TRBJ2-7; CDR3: ASSTRQSAS
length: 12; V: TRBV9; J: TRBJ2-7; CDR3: ASSQGQGSYEQY
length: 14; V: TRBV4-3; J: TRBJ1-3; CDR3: ASSQDRVGGANTIY
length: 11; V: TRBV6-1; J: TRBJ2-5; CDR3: ASSEWSREDQY
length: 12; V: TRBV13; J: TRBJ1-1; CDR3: ASSAETVRTEAF
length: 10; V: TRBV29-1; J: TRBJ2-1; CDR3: SVEERYNEQF
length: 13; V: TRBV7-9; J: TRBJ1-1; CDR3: ASSLQGARNTEAF
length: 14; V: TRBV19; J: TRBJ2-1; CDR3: ASTRSSGGIYNEQF
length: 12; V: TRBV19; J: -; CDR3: ASRISTASYEQY
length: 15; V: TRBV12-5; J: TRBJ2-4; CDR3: ASGLVNRGQGQNIQY
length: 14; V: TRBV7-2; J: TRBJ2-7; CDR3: ASSLDVRGRQYEQY
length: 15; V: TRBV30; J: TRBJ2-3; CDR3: AWKTSGGFKSTDTQY
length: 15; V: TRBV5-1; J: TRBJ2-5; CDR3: ASSPGTSGGAQETQY
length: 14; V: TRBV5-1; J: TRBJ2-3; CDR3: ASSVEGRGVSDTQY
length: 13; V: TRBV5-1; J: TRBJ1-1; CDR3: ASSPETGLDTEAF
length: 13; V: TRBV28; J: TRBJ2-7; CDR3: ASSTEGASPREQY
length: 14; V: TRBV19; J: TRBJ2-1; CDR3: ASSKSSGGAGNEQF
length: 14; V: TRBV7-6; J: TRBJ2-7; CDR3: ASSLGGGRSSYEQY